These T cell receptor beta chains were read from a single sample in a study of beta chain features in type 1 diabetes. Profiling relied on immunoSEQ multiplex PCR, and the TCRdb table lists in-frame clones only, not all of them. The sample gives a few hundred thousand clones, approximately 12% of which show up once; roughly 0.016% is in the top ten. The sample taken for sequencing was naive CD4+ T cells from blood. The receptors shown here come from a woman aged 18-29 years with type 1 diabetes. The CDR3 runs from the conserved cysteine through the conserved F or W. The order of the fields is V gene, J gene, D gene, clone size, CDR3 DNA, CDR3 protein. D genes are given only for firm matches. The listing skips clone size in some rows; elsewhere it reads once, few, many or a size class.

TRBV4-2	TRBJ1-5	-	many	TGTGCCAGCAGCCAAGATCTCTATCAGCCCCAGCATTTT	CASSQDLYQPQHF
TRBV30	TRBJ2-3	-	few	TGTGCCTGGAGTCCCAACAGGGATACGCAGTATTTT	CAWSPNRDTQYF
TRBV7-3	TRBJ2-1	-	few	TGTGCCAGCAGCTTAGGATTGGGTGGTCGGGGTGAGCAGTTCTTC	CASSLGLGGRGEQFF
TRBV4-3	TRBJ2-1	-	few	TGCGCCAGCAGCCAAGTAGGGTCCGGGGTGGAGTACAATGAGCAGTTCTTC	CASSQVGSGVEYNEQFF
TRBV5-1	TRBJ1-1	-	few	TGCGCCAGCAGGGACTCAGCGAACACTGAAGCTTTCTTT	CASRDSANTEAFF
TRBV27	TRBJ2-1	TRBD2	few	TGTGCCAGCAGTTTAAAGTGGGCTAGCGGGAGAATCTCCCATGAGCAGTTCTTC	CASSLKWASGRISHEQFF
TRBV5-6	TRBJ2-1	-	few	TGTGCCAGCAGCTCGTACAATGAGCAGTTCTTC	CASSSYNEQFF
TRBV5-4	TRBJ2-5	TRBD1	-	TGTGCCAGCAGCTTGGAACAGGGGGCCGGGATGACCCAGTACTTC	CASSLEQGAGMTQYF
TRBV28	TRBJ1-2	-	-	TGTGCCAGCAGTTACCTACCGCGGGGTGACAATGGCTACACCTTC	CASSYLPRGDNGYTF
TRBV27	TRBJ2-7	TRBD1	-	TGTGCCAGCAGTTTAGACAGGGAGTACGAGCAGTACTTC	CASSLDREYEQYF
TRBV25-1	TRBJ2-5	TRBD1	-	TGTGCCAGCAGTGACCCGACAGGGGCGGGGGAGACCCAGTACTTC	CASSDPTGAGETQYF
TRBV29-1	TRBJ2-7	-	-	TGCAGCGTTCAGGGTAGCCCCGTCTACGAGCAGTACTTC	CSVQGSPVYEQYF
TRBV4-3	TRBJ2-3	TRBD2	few	TGCGCCAGCAGCCAAGAGGGAGCGGGAGGGCCCGATACGCAGTATTTT	CASSQEGAGGPDTQYF
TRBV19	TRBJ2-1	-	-	TGTGCCAGTAGTATCTGGCTAGAGGGCCGACAGTTCTTC	CASSIWLEGRQFF
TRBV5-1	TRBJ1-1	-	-	TGCGCCAGCACCTTATCGGTCCCGAACACTGAAGCTTTCTTT	CASTLSVPNTEAFF
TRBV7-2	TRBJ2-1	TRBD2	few	TGTGCCAGCAGCTTAGTGGGACTAGCGGACCAGCAGTTCTTC	CASSLVGLADQQFF
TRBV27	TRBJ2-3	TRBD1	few	TGTGCCAGCCGCCCTGACAGGGTTTTTCTGGATACGCAGTATTTT	CASRPDRVFLDTQYF
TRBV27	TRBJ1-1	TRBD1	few	TGTGCCAGCAGTCCTGGACAGGACACTGAAGCTTTCTTT	CASSPGQDTEAFF
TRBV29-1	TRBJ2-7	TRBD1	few	TGCAGCGTTCGACCCCGGGACAGGGGGCTCGACGAGCAGTACTTC	CSVRPRDRGLDEQYF
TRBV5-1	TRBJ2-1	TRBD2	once	TGCGCCAGCAGCTTGGCGCTAGCGGGAGTAAGTGAGCAGTTCTTC	CASSLALAGVSEQFF
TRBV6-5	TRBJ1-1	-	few	TGTGCCAGCAGTTACTCTCGAGGGCCACTAAACACTGAAGCTTTCTTT	CASSYSRGPLNTEAFF
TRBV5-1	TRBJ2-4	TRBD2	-	TGCGCCAGCAGCTTGGCGGCGGGGGACATTCAGTACTTC	CASSLAAGDIQYF
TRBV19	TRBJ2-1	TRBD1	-	TGTGCCAGTAGCGGACAGGCAGGAAATGAGCAGTTCTTC	CASSGQAGNEQFF
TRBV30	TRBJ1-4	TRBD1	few	TGTGCCTGGAGTGCCGACAGGGGGCTGGGAAAACTGTTTTTT	CAWSADRGLGKLFF
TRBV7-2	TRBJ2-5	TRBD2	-	TGTGCCAGCAGCCCGGGACTAGCCCCAGAGACCCAGTACTTC	CASSPGLAPETQYF
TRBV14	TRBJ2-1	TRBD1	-	TGTGCCAGCAGCCCTGGACAGGGGGTGAGGAATGAGCAGTTCTTC	CASSPGQGVRNEQFF
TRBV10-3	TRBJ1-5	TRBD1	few	TGTGCCATCAGTGGACAGGGACACGGGGATCAGCCCCAGCATTTT	CAISGQGHGDQPQHF
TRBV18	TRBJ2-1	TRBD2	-	TGTGCCAGCTCACCACGACAACTAGCGGGAGGGGACAATGAGCAGTTCTTC	CASSPRQLAGGDNEQFF
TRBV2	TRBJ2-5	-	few	TGTGCCAGCAGGGAGAATCAAGAGACCCAGTACTTC	CASRENQETQYF
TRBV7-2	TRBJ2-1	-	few	TGTGCCAGCAGCCCGGACTCGTACGATGAGCAGTTCTTC	CASSPDSYDEQFF
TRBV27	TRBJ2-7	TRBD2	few	TGTGCCAGCAGTCTAAGGGGGACTAGCGACGAGCAGTACTTC	CASSLRGTSDEQYF
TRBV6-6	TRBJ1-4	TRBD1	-	TGTGCCAGCAGGGGCCCGACAGGGCCCAATGAAAAACTGTTTTTT	CASRGPTGPNEKLFF
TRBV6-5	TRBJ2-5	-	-	TGTGCCAGCAGTTTTTCTCACAGGCGCCCGACCCAGTACTTC	CASSFSHRRPTQYF
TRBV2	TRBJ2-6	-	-	TGTGCCAGCAGTGCCCGTATGGGTGGAGGGCCTGGGGCCAACGTCCTGACTTTC	CASSARMGGGPGANVLTF
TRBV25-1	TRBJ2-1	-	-	TGTGCCAGCGATCCCGGGACTGGGTCTCACAATGAGCAGTTCTTC	CASDPGTGSHNEQFF
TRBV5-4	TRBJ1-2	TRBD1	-	TGTGCCAGCAGCTTGGTGGACAGGGTTCATGGCTACACCTTC	CASSLVDRVHGYTF
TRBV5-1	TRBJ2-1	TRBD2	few	TGCGCCGGAGCCCCGGAGACTAGCGGGAGGGCCTATGAGCAGTTCTTC	CAGAPETSGRAYEQFF
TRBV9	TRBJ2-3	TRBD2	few	TGTGCCAGCAGCGTAGGACTAGCGGGAGATTACGATACGCAGTATTTT	CASSVGLAGDYDTQYF
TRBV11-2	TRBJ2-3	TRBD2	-	TGTGCCAGCAGCTTTGGAATTAGCGGGAGGTACACAGATACGCAGTATTTT	CASSFGISGRYTDTQYF
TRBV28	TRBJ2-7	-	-	TGTGCCAGTGCGGAAGCCTCCTACGAGCAGTACTTC	CASAEASYEQYF
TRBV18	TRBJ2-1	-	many	TGTGCCAGCTCACCGTTGGAGGATGAGCAGTTCTTC	CASSPLEDEQFF
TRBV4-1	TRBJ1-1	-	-	TGCGCCAGCAGCCGACTGGGTGCTGAAGCTTTCTTT	CASSRLGAEAFF
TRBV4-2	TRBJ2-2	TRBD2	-	TGTGCCAGCAGCCTGACTAGCGGGGGAAACACCGGGGAGCTGTTTTTT	CASSLTSGGNTGELFF
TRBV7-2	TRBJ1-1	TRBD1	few	TGTGCCAGCAGCTTAGCCGGGACAGGGTCTGAAGCTTTCTTT	CASSLAGTGSEAFF
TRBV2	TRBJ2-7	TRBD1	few	TGTGCCAGCAGTTACAGGGGTCCCGAGCAGTACTTC	CASSYRGPEQYF
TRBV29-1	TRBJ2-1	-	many	TGCAGCATTGAAGGGGCATTGGGCCAGTTCTTC	CSIEGALGQFF
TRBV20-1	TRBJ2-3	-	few	TGCAGTGCGGGCAGCACAGATACGCAGTATTTT	CSAGSTDTQYF
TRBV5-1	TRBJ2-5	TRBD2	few	TGCGCCAGCAGCTTATTTTGGCGGGAGGGCCAAGAGACCCAGTACTTC	CASSLFWREGQETQYF
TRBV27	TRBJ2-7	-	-	TGTGCCAGCAGTGTACAGAGCGCTGGACACTACGAGCAGTACTTC	CASSVQSAGHYEQYF
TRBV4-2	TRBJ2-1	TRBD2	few	TGTGCCAGCAGCTTGTACGCTAGCGGGAGTAAGGATGAGCAGTTCTTC	CASSLYASGSKDEQFF
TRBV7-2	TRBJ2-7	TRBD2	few	TGTGCCAGCAGCTTAGTCGCGGGAGAAGTGTCCTACGAGCAGTACTTC	CASSLVAGEVSYEQYF
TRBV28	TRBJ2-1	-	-	TGTGCCAGCAGTCCCTACCTTGGAAGCGGACCCCTCGAGCAGTTCTTC	CASSPYLGSGPLEQFF
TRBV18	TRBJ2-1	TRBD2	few	TGTGCCAGCTCACAAGGAGCCGGGACTAGCGGGGGCGAGCAGTTCTTC	CASSQGAGTSGGEQFF
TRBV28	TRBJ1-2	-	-	TGTGCCAGCAGTTCCTTCTCAGGGACTTCCTATGGCTACACCTTC	CASSSFSGTSYGYTF